This entry lists 26 T cell receptor beta chains sequenced from one sample in a study of T cell changes during pregnancy in multiple sclerosis. Only in-frame clones appear in the TCRdb table, and some are missing; sequencing was by immunoSEQ multiplex PCR. The table includes tens of thousands of clones, 93% detected once. The sequencing used peripheral blood, collected in the second trimester of pregnancy. These receptors all come from a female donor with multiple sclerosis, enrolled in a pregnancy study.

This chain connects TRBV13 to TRBJ2-7; no reliable D call. This CDR3 has 12 residues. Germline-derived CDR1 and CDR2 are PRHDT and FYEKMQ (reference sequence). V was clipped by 8 bases and J by 1 base, with 9 bases between them. The DNA of the CDR3 is TGTGCCAGCTACAAGTATTCCTACGAGCAGTACTTC. It encodes CASYKYSYEQYF.

The chain joins TRBV7-9 to TRBJ1-6, with D tentatively TRBD1 (6 bases). The ends were cut back, 0 bases at V and 8 bases at J, with 11 bases in the middle. The CDR3 extends over 15 amino acids. Per the germline V gene, CDR1 is SEHNR and CDR2 is FQNEAQ (reference sequence). CDR3 residues: CASSLARGRDSPLHF. The CDR3 DNA sequence: TGTGCCAGCAGCTTAGCGCGGGGGCGGGATTCACCCCTCCACTTT.

The chain joins TRBV10-3 to TRBJ1-2; D is perhaps TRBD1 (5 bases). Deletions cut 11 bases from V and 2 bases from J, with 18 bases between. Germline lookup yields CDR1 ENHRY and CDR2 SYGVKD. CDR3 length: 14 residues. CDR3 bases: TGTGCCGCAGGGAACCTGGGGGGGAACTATGGCTACACCTTC. Protein product: CAAGNLGGNYGYTF.

The chain recombines TRBV11-1 with TRBJ1-1; D remains ambiguous. The CDR3 is 13 amino acids. Per germline, CDR1 SGHAT and CDR2 FQDESV (reference sequence). V shed 6 bases and J shed 0 bases, with 8 bases lying between them. CDR3 sequence: CASRSHMNTEAFF. CDR3 bases: TGTGCCAGCAGGTCTCACATGAACACTGAAGCTTTCTTT.

The V and J genes are TRBV6-1 and TRBJ1-1; 7 bases map to TRBD1. CDR1 and CDR2 from the germline V gene are MNHNS and SASEGT. The CDR3 covers 14 residues. After removal of 6 bases from V and 1 base from J, the junction contained 5 bases not matched to a gene. The CDR3 sequence: CASSGGQTNTEAFF. In DNA, the CDR3 is TGTGCCAGCAGCGGGGGACAGACGAACACTGAAGCTTTCTTT.

The chain combines TRBV10-3 with TRBJ2-7, with a tentative D call TRBD1 (6 bases). Per the germline V gene, CDR1 is ENHRY and CDR2 is SYGVKD. The CDR3 has 15 amino acids. V shed 2 bases and J shed 3 bases, with 14 bases lying between them. CDR3 DNA: TGTGCCATCAGTGAGCCCTGGACAGTGAACTACGAGCAGTACTTC. This encodes CAISEPWTVNYEQYF.

This chain joins TRBV4-1 and TRBJ2-3; no definite D call. This CDR3 contains 14 residues. V gave up 1 base and J gave up 6 bases, with 11 bases separating them. CDR1 and CDR2 from the germline V gene are MGHRA and YSYEKL. The CDR3 nucleotides read TGCGCCAGCAGCCAAGTCAACGAGCCCGATACGCAGTATTTT. Protein: CASSQVNEPDTQYF.

The chain uses TRBV7-3 and TRBJ2-2, with a possible D match to TRBD1 (6 bases). The germline V and J ends were trimmed by 2 bases and 5 bases, with 12 bases remaining between them. The CDR3 sequence is 15 residues long. The germline gives CDR1 SGHTA, CDR2 FQGTGA. The CDR3 region has the DNA TGTGCCAGCAGCTTAGATCCAGGGGAAACCGGGGAGCTGTTTTTT. This gives the protein CASSLDPGETGELFF.

This sequence joins TRBV2 and TRBJ2-2; 15 bases are a match to TRBD2. V was clipped by 10 bases and J by 5 bases; unmatched bases: 8. The CDR3 runs to 16 residues. From germline, CDR1 is SNHLY and CDR2 FYNNEI. This chain's CDR3 is CATYRTSGGATGELFF. As DNA, the CDR3 is TGTGCCACCTACAGGACTAGCGGGGGGGCAACCGGGGAGCTGTTTTTT.

The J gene is TRBJ1-3, the V gene TRBV14; D gene uncertain. CDR1 and CDR2 (germline): SGHDN, FVKESK. The V end lost 0 bases, the J end lost 3 bases, and 9 bases lay between the germline ends. This CDR3 is built from 15 residues. CDR3 sequence: CASSQDPFGGNTIYF. CDR3 sequence (DNA): TGTGCCAGCAGCCAAGACCCTTTCGGTGGAAACACCATATATTTT.

CDR3 bases: TGTGCCAGCAGCTTAGTACCCTGGACAGATGCAACTAATGAAAAACTGTTTTTT. It translates to CASSLVPWTDATNEKLFF. The chain carries TRBV7-9 and TRBJ1-4; tentatively, D is TRBD1 (6 bases). Germline assignment: CDR1 SEHNR and CDR2 FQNEAQ (reference sequence). The CDR3 is 18 amino acids. V shed 1 base and J shed 0 bases, with 15 bases lying between them.

This sequence joins TRBV9 and TRBJ1-4; 10 bases fit TRBD1. Per the germline V gene, CDR1 is SGDLS and CDR2 is YYNGEE. The CDR3 has 15 residues. Trimming cost V 2 bases and J 6 bases; bases outside gene matches: 4. The CDR3 region is CASSVSGTGDEKLFF. The CDR3 DNA sequence: TGTGCCAGCAGCGTTTCGGGGACAGGGGATGAAAAACTGTTTTTT.

The chain carries TRBV6-5 and TRBJ2-3; D is possibly TRBD1 (6 bases). This CDR3 is 13 amino acids long. Trimming took 6 bases from V and 2 from J, leaving 9 bases between them. CDR1 is MNHEY and CDR2 is SVGAGI in the germline V gene. The CDR3 DNA reads TGTGCCAGCAGCGGACAGAACACAGATACGCAGTATTTT. It encodes CASSGQNTDTQYF.

The chain uses TRBV9 and TRBJ2-7; a possible D gene is TRBD2 (5 bases). V was pared by 3 bases and J by 0 bases, with 10 bases between. Germline V gene lookup returns CDR1 SGDLS and CDR2 YYNGEE. This CDR3 comprises 14 residues. This chain's CDR3 is CASSESGNSYEQYF. The DNA of the CDR3 is TGTGCCAGCAGCGAGTCGGGGAACTCCTACGAGCAGTACTTC.

This clone was counted between two and nine times. J is TRBJ2-3 and V is TRBV4-1; unclear D gene. The CDR3 loop spans 14 amino acids. Per the germline V gene, CDR1 is MGHRA and CDR2 is YSYEKL. V was trimmed by 5 bases and J by 0 bases, leaving 9 bases between them. The DNA of the CDR3 is TGCGCCAGCAGCTACTTTCCTAGCACAGATACGCAGTATTTT. Translating gives CASSYFPSTDTQYF.

The chain combines TRBV7-9 with TRBJ2-2, with 12 bases that match TRBD1. Germline CDR1 is SEHNR and CDR2 is FQNEAQ (reference sequence). CDR3 length: 16 residues. The CDR3 spells CVSGTGGGIYTGELFF. The CDR3 DNA is TGTGTCAGTGGGACAGGGGGCGGAATTTACACCGGGGAGCTGTTTTTT.

This chain joins TRBV5-1 and TRBJ1-1, with D unresolved. This CDR3 spans 14 amino acids. V was pared by 4 bases and J by 0 bases, with 10 bases between. Germline V gives CDR1 SGHRS, CDR2 YFSETQ. The CDR3 DNA sequence: TGCGCCAGCAGCCCCCGCGTGGTGAACACTGAAGCTTTCTTT. It encodes CASSPRVVNTEAFF.

This chain links TRBV19 with TRBJ1-4; TRBD1 might be the D (5 bases). Trimming took 4 bases from V and 8 from J, leaving 11 bases between them. This CDR3 is 13 amino acids long. The germline V gene encodes CDR1 LNHDA and CDR2 SQIVND (reference sequence). The CDR3 DNA follows: TGTGCCAGTAGTAAAGGGACTTCGGAAAAACTGTTTTTT. Amino acid sequence: CASSKGTSEKLFF.

This sequence joins TRBV11-2 and TRBJ1-1; a weak D match, TRBD1 (5 bases). CDR1 is SGHAT, CDR2 FQNNGV, per germline. Between the trimmed V and J ends, which lost 7 bases and 1 base, there was a span of 7 bases. The CDR3 spans 12 residues. CDR3 residues: CASTDTNTEAFF. The CDR3 DNA follows: TGTGCCAGCACGGACACGAACACTGAAGCTTTCTTT.

As for this clone: At one boundary the junction diverges from the germline segment, which might be a read error. The V call is TRBV7-7, the J call TRBJ2-7; 7 bases line up with TRBD1. Germline CDR1 SSHAT, CDR2 FNYEAQ (reference sequence). CDR3 length equals 14 residues. CDR3 DNA sequence: TGTGCTAGCAGCCCCGTGCAGGGGGTGGGCGAGCAGTACTTC. It is translated as CASSPVQGVGEQYF.

This chain uses TRBV10-3 with TRBJ2-1; 7 nucleotides match TRBD1. Trimming at V came to 7 bases and at J to 7 bases, leaving 7 bases not matched to a gene. CDR1 ENHRY and CDR2 SYGVKD come from the germline V gene. The CDR3 consists of 13 residues. In DNA form, the CDR3 reads TGTGCCATCAAACGGGACAGTGAGAATGAGCAGTTCTTC. Translation gives CAIKRDSENEQFF.

The chain has TRBV18 and TRBJ2-7; D gene ambiguous. Trimming pared 0 bases from V and 1 base from J, leaving 10 bases between. CDR1 is KGHSH, CDR2 LQKENI, per germline. This CDR3 region has 15 residues. The DNA of the CDR3 is TGTGCCAGCTCACCACCGGTGGCCTCTTCCTACGAGCAGTACTTC. Amino acid sequence: CASSPPVASSYEQYF.

The V call is TRBV7-6, the J call TRBJ2-1; TRBD1 matches at 11 bases. The CDR3 contains 17 residues. V lost 3 bases, J lost 5 bases, and 9 bases stayed unmatched. Germline CDR1 and CDR2: SGHVS and FNYEAQ. The CDR3 region has the DNA TGTGCCAGCAGCTTGCCACCGGCGGGACAGGGGGACAATGAGCAGTTCTTC. Translation gives CASSLPPAGQGDNEQFF.

The gene calls are TRBV5-1 and TRBJ2-7; 9 nucleotides agree with TRBD2. The CDR3 covers 13 residues. The ends lost 0 bases at V and 6 bases at J; junction bases unmatched: 1. CDR1 and CDR2 from the germline V gene are SGHRS and YFSETQ. The CDR3 spells CASSLVRGGEQYF. Here the CDR3 DNA reads TGCGCCAGCAGCTTGGTGCGGGGGGGCGAGCAGTACTTC. Together with reference TRBV5-1 and TRBJ2-7, the CDR3 gives the full variable domain: KAGVTQTPRYLIKTRGQQVTLSCSPISGHRSVSWYQQTPGQGLQFLFEYFSETQRNKGNFPGRFSGRQFSNSRSEMNVSTLELGDSALYLCASSLVRGGEQYFGPGTRLTVT.

This clone has a handful of counts. The DNA of the CDR3 is TGCGCCAGCAGCCAAGTCGCGGACAGGTTCTATGGCTACACCTTC. Protein product: CASSQVADRFYGYTF. The chain uses TRBV4-1 and TRBJ1-2, with 7 nucleotides matching TRBD1. This CDR3 has 15 residues. Germline values: CDR1 MGHRA, CDR2 YSYEKL. V shed 1 base, J shed 4 bases, and the junction held 6 bases outside the gene matches.

This chain uses TRBV7-9 with TRBJ2-3, with D possibly being TRBD1 (6 bases). Germline V gene sequence: CDR1 SEHNR, CDR2 FQNEAQ (reference sequence). V shed 4 bases and J shed 7 bases, with 24 bases lying between them. CDR3 length equals 17 residues. The CDR3 DNA reads as TGTGCCAGCAGCTCAACCCACAGGGATCGAGATTGGAATACGCAGTATTTT. Protein sequence: CASSSTHRDRDWNTQYF. The variable domain in full, completed from reference TRBV7-9 and TRBJ2-3, reads DTGVSQNPRHKITKRGQNVTFRCDPISEHNRLYWYRQTLGQGPEFLTYFQNEAQLEKSRLLSDRFSAERPKGSFSTLEIQRTEQGDSAMYLCASSSTHRDRDWNTQYFGPGTRLTVL.